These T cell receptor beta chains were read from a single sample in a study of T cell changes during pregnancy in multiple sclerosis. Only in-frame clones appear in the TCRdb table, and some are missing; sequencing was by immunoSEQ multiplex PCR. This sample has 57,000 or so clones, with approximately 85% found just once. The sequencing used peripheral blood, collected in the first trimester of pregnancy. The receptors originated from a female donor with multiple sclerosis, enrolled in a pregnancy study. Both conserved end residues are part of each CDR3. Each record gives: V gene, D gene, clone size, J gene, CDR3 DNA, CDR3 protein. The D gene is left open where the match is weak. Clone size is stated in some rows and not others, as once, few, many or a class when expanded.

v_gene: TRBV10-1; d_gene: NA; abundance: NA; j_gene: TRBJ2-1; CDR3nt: TGCGCCAGCAGAATCTCCGATGGACACAAGCAGTTCTTC; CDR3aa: CASRISDGHKQFF
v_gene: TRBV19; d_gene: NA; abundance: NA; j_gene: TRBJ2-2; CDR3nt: TGTGCCAGTAGCCTTTTCTTCACCGGGGAGCTGTTTTTT; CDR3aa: CASSLFFTGELFF
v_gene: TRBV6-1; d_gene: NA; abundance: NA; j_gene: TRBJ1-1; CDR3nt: TGTGCCAGCAGTCTGACAGAGAACACTGAAGCTTTCTTT; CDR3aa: CASSLTENTEAFF
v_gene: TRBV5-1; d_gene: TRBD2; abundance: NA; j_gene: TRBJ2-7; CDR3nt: TGCGCCAGCAGCTTGGACCTTACTAGCGGGCTCCGCTCCTACGAGCAGTACTTC; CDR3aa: CASSLDLTSGLRSYEQYF
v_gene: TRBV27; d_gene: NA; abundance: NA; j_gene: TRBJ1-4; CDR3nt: TGTGCCAGCAAGAACAGGGTCGCTAATGAAAAACTGTTTTTT; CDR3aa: CASKNRVANEKLFF
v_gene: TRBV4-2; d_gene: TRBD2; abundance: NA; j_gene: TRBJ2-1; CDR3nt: TGTGCCAGCAGCCCCAATCCGGGACTAGCGGGATACAATGAGCAGTTCTTC; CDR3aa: CASSPNPGLAGYNEQFF
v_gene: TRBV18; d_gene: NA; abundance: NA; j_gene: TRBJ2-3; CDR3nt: TGTGCCAGCTCACCAGTCGGGACTAGCACAGATACGCAGTATTTT; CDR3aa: CASSPVGTSTDTQYF
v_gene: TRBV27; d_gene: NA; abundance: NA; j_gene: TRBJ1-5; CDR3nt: TGTGCCAGCAGTTCCTATAGCAATCAGCCCCAGCATTTT; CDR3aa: CASSSYSNQPQHF
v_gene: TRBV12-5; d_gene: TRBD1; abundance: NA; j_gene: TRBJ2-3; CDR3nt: TGTGCTAGTGGTCCGGGACAGGGAGAAACGGATACGCAGTATTTT; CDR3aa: CASGPGQGETDTQYF
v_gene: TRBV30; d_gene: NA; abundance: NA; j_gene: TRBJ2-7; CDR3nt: TGTGCCTGGAGTGCCGGGAACTTCGATCAGTACTTC; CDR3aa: CAWSAGNFDQYF
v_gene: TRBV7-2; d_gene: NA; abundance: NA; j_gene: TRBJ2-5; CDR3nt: TGTGCCAGCAGCCCGATGTTCCGGGGAATGCGAGAGACCCAGTACTTC; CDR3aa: CASSPMFRGMRETQYF
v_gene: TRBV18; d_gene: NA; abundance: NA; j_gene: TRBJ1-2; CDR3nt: TGTGCCAGCTCCGACTCATGGGAGCCCGCACATGGCTACACCTTC; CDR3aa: CASSDSWEPAHGYTF
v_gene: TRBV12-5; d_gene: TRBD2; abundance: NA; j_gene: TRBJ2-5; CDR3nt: TGTGCTAGTGGCCCCTCCATAGCGGGCCTTCAAGAGACCCAGTACTTC; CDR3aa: CASGPSIAGLQETQYF
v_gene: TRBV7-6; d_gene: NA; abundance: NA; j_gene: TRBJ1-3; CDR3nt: TGTGCCAGCAGCTCATTAGGGGCCGGAAACACCATATATTTT; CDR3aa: CASSSLGAGNTIYF
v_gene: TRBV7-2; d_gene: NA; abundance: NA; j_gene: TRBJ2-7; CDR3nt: TGTGCCAGCAGCTTAGCAAGAGGGACAATCCACTTC; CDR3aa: CASSLARGTIHF
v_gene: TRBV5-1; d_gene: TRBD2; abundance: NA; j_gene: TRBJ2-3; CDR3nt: TGCGCCAGCAGCTTGGAGGGAGGGCCTATAGATACGCAGTATTTT; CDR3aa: CASSLEGGPIDTQYF
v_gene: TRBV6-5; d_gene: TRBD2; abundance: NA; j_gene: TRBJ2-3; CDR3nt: TGTGCCAGCAGTCCTAGCGGTCCTACAGATACGCAGTATTTT; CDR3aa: CASSPSGPTDTQYF
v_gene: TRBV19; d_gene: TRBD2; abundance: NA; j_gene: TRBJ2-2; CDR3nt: TGTGCCAGTGGCAAGCGGGGCCGCACCGGGGAGCTGTTTTTT; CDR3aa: CASGKRGRTGELFF
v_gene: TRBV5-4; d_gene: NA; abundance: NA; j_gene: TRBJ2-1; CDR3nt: TGTGCCAGCAGTCCAGGGACACTATACAATGAGCAGTTCTTC; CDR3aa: CASSPGTLYNEQFF
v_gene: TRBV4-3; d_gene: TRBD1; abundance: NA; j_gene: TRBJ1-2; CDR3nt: TGCGCCAGCAGCCAGCACCATGGGACAGGGAACTATGGCTACACCTTC; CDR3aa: CASSQHHGTGNYGYTF
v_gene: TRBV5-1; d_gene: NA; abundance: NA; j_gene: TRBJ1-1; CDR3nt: TGCGCCAGCAGCTGGACGGGGGATGGGGCTGAAGCTTTCTTT; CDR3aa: CASSWTGDGAEAFF
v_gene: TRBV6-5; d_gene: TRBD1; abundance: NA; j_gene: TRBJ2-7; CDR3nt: TGTGCCAGCAGCCGCACAGGGGGCCCGTCCTACGAGCAGTACTTC; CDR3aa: CASSRTGGPSYEQYF
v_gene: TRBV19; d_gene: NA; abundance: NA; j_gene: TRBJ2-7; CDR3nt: TGTGCCAGTAGTTACGGGGGTGGGTACGAGCAGTACTTC; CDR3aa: CASSYGGGYEQYF
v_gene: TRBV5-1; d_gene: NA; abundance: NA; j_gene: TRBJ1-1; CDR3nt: TGCGCCAGCAGCATCCGATTCGAGGGGAACACTGAAGCTTTCTTT; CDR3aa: CASSIRFEGNTEAFF
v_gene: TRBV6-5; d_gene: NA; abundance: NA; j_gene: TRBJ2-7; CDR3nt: TGTGCCAGCAGTTACTCGGAGAAGCAGTACTTC; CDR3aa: CASSYSEKQYF
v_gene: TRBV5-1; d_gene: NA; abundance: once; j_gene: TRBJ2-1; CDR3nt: TGCGCCAGCAGCTTGGGAGGGTTAGAGGAGGATGAGCAGTTCTTC; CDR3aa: CASSLGGLEEDEQFF
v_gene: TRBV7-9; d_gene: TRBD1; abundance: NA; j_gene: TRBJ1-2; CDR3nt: TGTGCCAGCAGCTTAACGGGACAGGTCCTATATGGCTACACCTTC; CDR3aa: CASSLTGQVLYGYTF
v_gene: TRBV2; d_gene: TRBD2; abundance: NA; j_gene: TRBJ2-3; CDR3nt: TGTGCCAGCATGTTAGCGGGAGTTAGTGATACGCAGTATTTT; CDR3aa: CASMLAGVSDTQYF
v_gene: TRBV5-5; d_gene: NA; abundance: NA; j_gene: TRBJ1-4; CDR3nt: TGTGCCAGCAGCCTTATGGGGGGGGTGGATGAAAAACTGTTTTTT; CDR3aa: CASSLMGGVDEKLFF